These 27 T cell receptor beta chains were all obtained from the same sample, sequenced in a study of T cell changes during pregnancy in multiple sclerosis. TCRdb's copy holds only in-frame clones and misses some; the assay was immunoSEQ multiplex PCR. The sample lists more than 75,000 clones, 90% to 95% seen once, with roughly 1% in the top ten. The sequences come from peripheral blood, collected in the first trimester of pregnancy. The source of these receptors is a female donor with multiple sclerosis, enrolled in a pregnancy study.

The V call is TRBV19, the J call TRBJ2-3; no definite D call. V shed 3 bases and J shed 1 base, with 2 bases lying between them. The germline CDR1 and CDR2 sequences are LNHDA and SQIVND (reference sequence). This CDR3 contains 12 residues. This chain's CDR3 is CASSIGTDTQYF. In DNA, the CDR3 is TGTGCCAGTAGTATCGGCACAGATACGCAGTATTTT.

The chain combines TRBV19 with TRBJ2-5; TRBD2 is a possible D gene (6 bases). The CDR3 is 14 amino acids. The V end lost 3 bases, the J end lost 5 bases, and 13 bases lay between the germline ends. CDR1 and CDR2 (germline): LNHDA, SQIVND (reference sequence). Here the CDR3 DNA reads TGTGCCAGTAGTATTCGGGACTTATATGAGACCCAGTACTTC. Translating gives CASSIRDLYETQYF. Drawing the rest from reference TRBV19 and TRBJ2-5, the complete variable domain is DGGITQSPKYLFRKEGQNVTLSCEQNLNHDAMYWYRQDPGQGLRLIYYSQIVNDFQKGDIAEGYSVSREKKESFPLTVTSAQKNPTAFYLCASSIRDLYETQYFGPGTRLLVL.

The chain joins TRBV4-2 to TRBJ2-7; D unclear. Germline V gene lookup returns CDR1 LGHNA and CDR2 YNFKEQ. CDR3 length: 15 residues. Trimming cost V 0 bases and J 4 bases, with 13 bases left between them. The CDR3 nucleotides read TGTGCCAGCAGCCAAGAATCGAGGCACCCGTACGAGCAGTACTTC. Protein: CASSQESRHPYEQYF.

The J gene is TRBJ2-7, the V gene TRBV7-2, with a weak D call TRBD1 (6 bases). The V and J ends lost 5 bases and 2 bases respectively, with 25 bases between them. The germline V gene has CDR1 SGHTA and CDR2 FQGNSA. The CDR3 contains 18 residues. CDR3 DNA sequence: TGTGCCAGCAGCCGATCGGCTCACACAGGGACCCTGGCCTACGAGCAGTACTTC. This sequence encodes CASSRSAHTGTLAYEQYF.

DNA for the CDR3: TGTGCCAGCAGCTTTACAGGGAGCTCCTACGAGCAGTACTTC. This encodes CASSFTGSSYEQYF. This sequence joins TRBV7-9 and TRBJ2-7; perhaps TRBD1 as D (6 bases). This CDR3 contains 14 residues. Per the germline V gene, CDR1 is SEHNR and CDR2 is FQNEAQ (reference sequence). Deletions cut 3 bases from V and 0 bases from J, with 9 bases between.

The J gene is TRBJ2-5, the V gene TRBV9, with D unclear. With the DNA end fitting TRBJ2-7 better, the J assignment may be wrong. Germline V gene data show CDR1 as SGDLS and CDR2 as YYNGEE. This CDR3 is 13 amino acids long. The CDR3 loop is CASSVGASYEQYF. The CDR3 coding sequence is TGTGCCAGCAGCGTAGGGGCCTCCTACGAGCAGTACTTC.

This clone has just one count. DNA for the CDR3: TGTGCCAGCAGCTTAGCTAGCGGGAGTCCCCCAGATACGCAGTATTTT. Translated, it gives CASSLASGSPPDTQYF. The V gene is TRBV7-3, the J gene TRBJ2-3, with TRBD2 matching 10 bases. Per germline, CDR1 SGHTA and CDR2 FQGTGA. After removal of 2 bases from V and 4 bases from J, the junction contained 6 bases not matched to a gene. CDR3 length: 16 residues.

This sequence joins TRBV6-1 and TRBJ2-7, with 7 bases fitting TRBD2. Germline lookup yields CDR1 MNHNS and CDR2 SASEGT. CDR3 length: 11 amino acids. The V and J ends lost 2 bases and 11 bases, in that order; junction bases with no gene match: 3. CDR3 DNA: TGTGCCAGCAGTGAATGGGGAGGGAAGTACTTC. Translated, it gives CASSEWGGKYF.

The rearrangement joins TRBV25-1 to TRBJ2-5, with 7 bases fitting TRBD2. Trimming removed 6 bases from V and 4 bases from J; junction bases left unmatched: 2. Germline CDR1 and CDR2: MGHDK and SYGVNS. The CDR3 spans 12 residues. This CDR3 reads CASSGRTETQYF. DNA for the CDR3: TGTGCCAGCAGCGGGAGGACAGAGACCCAGTACTTC.

The chain uses TRBV11-2 and TRBJ1-1, with a weak D call TRBD1 (6 bases). V shed 5 bases and J shed 4 bases, with 11 bases lying between them. Germline CDR1 reads SGHAT; CDR2 reads FQNNGV. This CDR3 has 13 residues. CDR3 nucleotides: TGTGCCAGCAGCGGGGTAGGGGGCACTGAAGCTTTCTTT. Encoded protein: CASSGVGGTEAFF.

This sequence joins TRBV7-2 and TRBJ1-3, with 9 nucleotides matching TRBD1. Germline V CDR1 and CDR2: SGHTA, FQGNSA. The V gene end was trimmed by 8 bases and the J gene end by 4 bases; junction bases not matched to a gene: 3. The CDR3 extends over 13 amino acids. CDR3 amino acids: CASRQGGGNTIYF. The CDR3 nucleotides read TGTGCCAGCCGACAGGGGGGGGGAAACACCATATATTTT. Supplemented by reference TRBV7-2 and TRBJ1-3, the full variable domain reads GAGVSQSPSNKVTEKGKDVELRCDPISGHTALYWYRQSLGQGLEFLIYFQGNSAPDKSGLPSDRFSAERTGGSVSTLTIQRTQQEDSAVYLCASRQGGGNTIYFGEGSWLTVV.

The chain employs TRBV15 and TRBJ1-5; D is possibly TRBD1 (5 bases). The V end was cut by 3 bases, the J end by 3 bases, with 15 bases between. Germline-derived CDR1 and CDR2 are LNHNV and YYDKDF (reference sequence). The CDR3 length is 16 residues. The CDR3, as DNA: TGTGCCACCAGCAGGGACCTACAGGTGAACAATCAGCCCCAGCATTTT. Its translation is CATSRDLQVNNQPQHF. Based on the CDR3 plus reference TRBV15 and TRBJ1-5, the full variable domain is DAMVIQNPRYQVTQFGKPVTLSCSQTLNHNVMYWYQQKSSQAPKLLFHYYDKDFNNEADTPDNFQSRRPNTSFCFLDIRSPGLGDTAMYLCATSRDLQVNNQPQHFGDGTRLSIL.

V gene TRBV13 combines with J gene TRBJ1-1; perhaps TRBD1 as D (5 bases). The CDR3 spans 14 residues. Germline V lookup: CDR1 PRHDT, CDR2 FYEKMQ (reference sequence). V dropped 0 bases and J dropped 0 bases, with 5 bases sitting between them. DNA for the CDR3: TGTGCCAGCAGCTTAGGAGGGGTGAACACTGAAGCTTTCTTT. It yields the protein CASSLGGVNTEAFF.

The CDR3 bases are TGTGCCAGCAGCTTGGATTACAGGCTCCACTCTGGGGCCAACGTCCTGACTTTC. It encodes CASSLDYRLHSGANVLTF. The chain recombines TRBV5-4 with TRBJ2-6; D is perhaps TRBD1 (5 bases). Trimming pared 0 bases from V and 0 bases from J, leaving 13 bases between. The germline V gene encodes CDR1 SGHNT and CDR2 YYREEE (reference sequence). The CDR3 has 18 amino acids.

The chain joins TRBV27 to TRBJ2-7; 9 bases agree with TRBD1. With V trimmed by 6 bases and J by 4 bases, 7 bases remained unmatched. The length of the CDR3 is 14 residues. Germline loops: CDR1 MNHEY, CDR2 SMNVEV (reference sequence). The CDR3 nucleotides read TGTGCCAGCAGCCGGGACAGGGTTCTATACGAGCAGTACTTC. It translates to CASSRDRVLYEQYF.

The rearrangement uses TRBV7-9 and TRBJ1-3; D gene unclear. The V gene lost 7 bases and the J gene lost 2 bases, with 9 bases spanning the gap. The CDR3 contains 13 residues. Germline-derived CDR1 and CDR2 are SEHNR and FQNEAQ (reference sequence). CDR3 bases: TGTGCCAGCACCCCAAGCACTGGAAACACCATATATTTT. Residues: CASTPSTGNTIYF.

The chain uses TRBV28 and TRBJ2-3; D is perhaps TRBD2 (7 bases). V was shortened by 5 bases and J by 4 bases, with 25 bases between the two germline ends. The CDR3 totals 18 residues. Germline V gives CDR1 MDHEN, CDR2 SYDVKM. CDR3 bases: TGTGCCAGCAGTCTATCGCCGGGGGGCCTAATAATCCCAGATACGCAGTATTTT. This gives the protein CASSLSPGGLIIPDTQYF.

The sample holds a few counts of this clone. This rearrangement joins TRBV27 to TRBJ1-1, with a possible D match to TRBD1 (6 bases). Germline CDR1 MNHEY, CDR2 SMNVEV (reference sequence). The V gene lost 8 bases and the J gene lost 3 bases, with 16 bases spanning the gap. The CDR3 has 14 residues. CDR3 coding DNA: TGTGCCAGCGCAAGGGGGGGGCCCTACACTGAAGCTTTCTTT. As protein: CASARGGPYTEAFF.

The chain couples TRBV9 to TRBJ1-3, with a possible D match to TRBD1 (6 bases). The CDR3 has 19 residues. Germline CDR1 SGDLS, CDR2 YYNGEE. V lost 3 bases, J lost 0 bases, and 22 bases lay in between. In DNA form, the CDR3 reads TGTGCCAGCAGCGCCGGGACACCAACCCCTGGCGCCTCTGGAAACACCATATATTTT. This translates into CASSAGTPTPGASGNTIYF.

V is TRBV29-1 and J is TRBJ1-5, with TRBD1 identical over 10 bases. V was pared by 1 base and J by 5 bases, with 2 bases of the junction left unmatched. The CDR3 covers 14 residues. Germline values: CDR1 SQVTM, CDR2 ANQGSEA. The chain's CDR3 is CSVEGQGADQPQHF. The CDR3 coding sequence is TGCAGCGTTGAAGGACAGGGGGCGGATCAGCCCCAGCATTTT.

J is TRBJ1-5 and V is TRBV30, with no clear D. The CDR3 is 14 residues long. CDR1 is GTSNPN and CDR2 is SVGIG in the germline V gene (reference sequence). Trimming left V 0 bases short and J 4 bases short, with 10 bases between. As DNA, the CDR3 is TGTGCCTGGAGTGTAGAGGCGCAGAATCAGCCCCAGCATTTT. Amino acid sequence: CAWSVEAQNQPQHF.

The genes are TRBV7-9 and TRBJ1-2; tentatively, D is TRBD1 (6 bases). Germline assignment: CDR1 SEHNR and CDR2 FQNEAQ (reference sequence). The CDR3 runs 14 residues. With 5 bases removed from V and 2 bases from J, the gap between germline ends came to 12 bases. The CDR3 loop reads CASSPGHENYGYTF. CDR3 nucleotides: TGTGCCAGCAGCCCGGGACACGAGAACTATGGCTACACCTTC.

This rearrangement joins TRBV7-3 to TRBJ2-5; 10 bases match TRBD1. This CDR3 is 15 amino acids long. With V trimmed by 6 bases and J by 4 bases, 8 bases remained unmatched. Germline assignment: CDR1 SGHTA and CDR2 FQGTGA. CDR3 in amino acids: CASRTGQGIGETQYF. DNA of the CDR3: TGTGCCAGCAGGACGGGACAGGGGATTGGAGAGACCCAGTACTTC.

This chain connects TRBV7-2 to TRBJ2-2; D call uncertain. The CDR3 contains 15 residues. V lost 2 bases and J 0 bases, leaving 7 bases between the germline ends. Germline-derived CDR1 and CDR2 are SGHTA and FQGNSA. The DNA of the CDR3 is TGTGCCAGCAGCTTAATGACAACGAACACCGGGGAGCTGTTTTTT. Amino acid sequence: CASSLMTTNTGELFF.

The chain is built from TRBV5-4 and TRBJ2-6, with a tentative D call TRBD2 (5 bases). The CDR3 runs 18 residues. The V gene lost 4 bases and the J gene lost 0 bases, with 17 bases spanning the gap. Per the germline V gene, CDR1 is SGHNT and CDR2 is YYREEE (reference sequence). CDR3 bases: TGTGCCAGCAGCCCTGGACTTTTAGGCAGCTCTGGGGCCAACGTCCTGACTTTC. Protein: CASSPGLLGSSGANVLTF. The variable domain in full, completed from reference TRBV5-4 and TRBJ2-6, reads ETGVTQSPTHLIKTRGQQVTLRCSSQSGHNTVSWYQQALGQGPQFIFQYYREEENGRGNFPPRFSGLQFPNYSSELNVNALELDDSALYLCASSPGLLGSSGANVLTFGAGSRLTVL.

The J gene is TRBJ1-5, the V gene TRBV28; a possible D gene is TRBD1 (6 bases). Germline values: CDR1 MDHEN, CDR2 SYDVKM. V was clipped by 6 bases and J by 7 bases, with 13 bases between them. The CDR3 is made up of 13 amino acids. The CDR3 reads CASSPPGEQPQHF. The CDR3 DNA reads as TGTGCCAGCAGCCCCCCAGGGGAACAGCCCCAGCATTTT.

CDR3 DNA: TGTGCCAGCAGATCCGGACAGTACAATGAGCAGTTCTTC. Translation: CASRSGQYNEQFF. The chain uses TRBV25-1 and TRBJ2-1, with D possibly matching TRBD1 (6 bases). Germline CDR1 and CDR2: MGHDK and SYGVNS. V lost 6 bases, J lost 4 bases, and 10 bases lay in between. The CDR3 has 13 amino acids. Full variable domain (outside the CDR3, taken from reference TRBV25-1 and TRBJ2-1): EADIYQTPRYLVIGTGKKITLECSQTMGHDKMYWYQQDPGMELHLIHYSYGVNSTEKGDLSSESTVSRIRTEHFPLTLESARPSHTSQYLCASRSGQYNEQFFGPGTRLTVL.